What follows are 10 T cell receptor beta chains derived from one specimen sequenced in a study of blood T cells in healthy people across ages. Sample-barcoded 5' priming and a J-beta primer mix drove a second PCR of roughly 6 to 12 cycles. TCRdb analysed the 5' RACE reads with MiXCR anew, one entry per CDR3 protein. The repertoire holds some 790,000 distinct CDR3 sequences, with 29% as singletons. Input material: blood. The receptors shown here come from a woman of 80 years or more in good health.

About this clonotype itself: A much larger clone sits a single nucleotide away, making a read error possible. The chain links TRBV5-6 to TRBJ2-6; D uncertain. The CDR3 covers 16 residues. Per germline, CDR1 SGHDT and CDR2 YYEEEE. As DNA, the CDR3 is TGTGCCAGCAGCTTGGTCGTAGGGTTTGGGTCCAACATCCTGACTTTC. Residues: CASSLVVGFGSNILTF.

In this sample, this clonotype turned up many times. CDR3 loop: CSARGRLSSYEQYF. CDR3 nucleotide sequence: TGCAGTGCTAGAGGTCGATTAAGCTCCTACGAGCAGTACTTC. The chain joins TRBV20-1 to TRBJ2-7; D call uncertain. The CDR3 has 14 residues. Looked up from germline, CDR1 is DFQATT and CDR2 is SNEGSKA (reference sequence). Trimming took off 1 base at V and 0 bases at J, with 10 bases between the two ends.

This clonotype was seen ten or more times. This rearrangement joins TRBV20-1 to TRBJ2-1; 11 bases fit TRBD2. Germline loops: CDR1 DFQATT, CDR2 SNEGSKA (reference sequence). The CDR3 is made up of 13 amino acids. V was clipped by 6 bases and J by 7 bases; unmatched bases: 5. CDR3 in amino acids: CSAYSGGANEQFF. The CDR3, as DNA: TGCAGTGCATATAGCGGGGGGGCTAATGAGCAGTTCTTC.

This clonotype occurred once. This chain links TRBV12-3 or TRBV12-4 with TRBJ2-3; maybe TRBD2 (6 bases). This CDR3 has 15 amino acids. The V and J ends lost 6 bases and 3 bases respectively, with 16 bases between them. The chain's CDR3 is CASRLGSSGTDTQYF. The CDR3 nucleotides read TGTGCCAGCAGACTCGGGAGTAGCGGAACAGATACGCAGTATTTT.

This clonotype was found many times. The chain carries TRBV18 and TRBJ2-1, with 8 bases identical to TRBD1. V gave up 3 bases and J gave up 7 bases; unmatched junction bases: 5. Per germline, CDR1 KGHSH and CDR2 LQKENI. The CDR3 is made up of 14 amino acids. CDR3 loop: CASSPGQGLNEQFF. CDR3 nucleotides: TGTGCCAGCTCACCCGGACAGGGCTTGAATGAGCAGTTCTTC.

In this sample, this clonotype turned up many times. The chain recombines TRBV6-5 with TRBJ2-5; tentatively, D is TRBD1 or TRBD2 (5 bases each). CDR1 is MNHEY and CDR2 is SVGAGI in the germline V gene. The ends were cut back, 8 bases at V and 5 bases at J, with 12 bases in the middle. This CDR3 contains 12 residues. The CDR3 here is CASGVWGETQYF. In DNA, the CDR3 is TGTGCCAGCGGGGTTTGGGGGGAGACCCAGTACTTC.

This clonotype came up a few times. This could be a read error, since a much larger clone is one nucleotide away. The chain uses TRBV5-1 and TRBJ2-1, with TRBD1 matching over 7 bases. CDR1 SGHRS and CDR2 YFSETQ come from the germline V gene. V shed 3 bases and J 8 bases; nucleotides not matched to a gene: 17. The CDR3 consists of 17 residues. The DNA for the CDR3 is TGCGCCAGCAGCTCCAGGCCCCAGGGGGATAGATGCTATGAGCAGTTCTTC. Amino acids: CASSSRPQGDRCYEQFF.

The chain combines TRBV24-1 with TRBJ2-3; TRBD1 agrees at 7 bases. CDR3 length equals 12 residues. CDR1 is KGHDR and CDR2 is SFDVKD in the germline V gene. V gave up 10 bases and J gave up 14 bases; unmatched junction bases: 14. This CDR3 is CATSDRDEKLYF. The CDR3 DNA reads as TGTGCCACTTCCGACAGGGATGAAAAACTGTATTTT.

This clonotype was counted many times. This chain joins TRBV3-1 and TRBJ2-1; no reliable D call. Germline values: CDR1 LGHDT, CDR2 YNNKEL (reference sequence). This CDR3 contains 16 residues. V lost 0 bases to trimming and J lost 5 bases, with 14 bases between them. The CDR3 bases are TGTGCCAGCAGCCAAGATCGAGAGGTTCGGAACAATGAGCAGTTCTTC. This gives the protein CASSQDREVRNNEQFF.

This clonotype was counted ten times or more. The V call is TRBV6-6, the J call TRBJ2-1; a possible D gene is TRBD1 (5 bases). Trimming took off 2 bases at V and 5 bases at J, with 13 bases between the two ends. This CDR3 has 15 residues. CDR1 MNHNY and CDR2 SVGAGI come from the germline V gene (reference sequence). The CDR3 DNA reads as TGTGCCAGCAGTTACGGGCAGGGTCGTAACAATGAGCAGTTCTTC. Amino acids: CASSYGQGRNNEQFF.